This T cell receptor beta chain was profiled in a study of blood T cell repertoires in COVID-19. In the study overall: Acute-phase and convalescent COVID-19 samples originated in the United States, Italy and Spain. Sources were T cells, B-cell-depleted T cells, or PBMCs; the material itself was cDNA or gDNA.

Per the study methods: Amplification of reference gene primers was used by the study to estimate nucleated cell counts. Repertoires were generated with immunoSEQ multiplex PCR, while TCRdb's copy carries only in-frame clones and drops some. D and trimming come from the DNA, and the V and J calls and clone size come from that table. The profile shows around 180,000 clones, about 84% of them singletons. This clone was detected only once. The CDR3 is 11 amino acids. The germline V gene has CDR1 SNHLY and CDR2 FYNNEI. Between the trimmed V and J ends, which lost 5 bases and 5 bases, there was a span of 6 bases.

The TCR comes from a woman in her thirties with acute or convalescent COVID-19. This chain uses TRBV2 with TRBJ2-5; D is uncertain. Sequencing was done on a sample of peripheral blood. The DNA of the CDR3 is TGTGCCAGCAGTCTTCGGGAGACCCAGTACTTC. The encoded protein is CASSLRETQYF.